Included here is one T cell receptor beta chain sequence, with context. There are a few counts of this clonotype. Its specific antigen is unknown. No quality values exist for individual bases; no much larger clone is one base distant. The data belong to a study of early T cells in non-severe SARS-CoV-2 infection (dated by TCRdb to about 2021). Concerning the study at large: Because TCR sequencing was done on bulk RNA from unsorted whole blood, the alpha and beta chains could not be paired. The paper as a whole reports these results and caveats: VDJdb matching was skewed toward anti-spike CD8 responses and likely underestimated virus-specific expansions, missing private and CD4 specificities.

This was a case-control study nested in a cohort of healthcare workers in London, UK, who had nasopharyngeal swab PCR tests and blood samples taken every week. Healthcare workers were enrolled in the week of the UK lockdown, from 23 to 31 March 2020, and were followed every week for up to roughly 16 weeks. The CDR3 contains 17 residues, cysteine and phenylalanine counted. This entry keeps only the CDR3 DNA: 51 bases, framed from base 1. The V and J ends are trimmed by 4 bases and 8 bases, leaving 25 bases between them. The germline V gene supplies CDR1 SGHRS and CDR2 YFSETQ. The library was generated by 5' RACE. This sample was sequenced with a NextSeq 500. In the TCR library protocol, unique molecular identifiers were attached to individual cDNA molecules to correct for PCR bias and sequencing error. Sequencing covered both TCR alpha and beta chains, and within each sample the abundances of alpha and beta sequences were tightly co-correlated. Per the source publication's procedure: V gene, J gene and CDR3 annotation of TCR sequences was performed with Decombinator V4. TCRs were defined as expanded if a significant change between any two time points was detected under a Poisson model with p below 0.0001. TCR abundances were normalised to the total number of TCRs sequenced in each sample and reported as counts per million. MAIT TCRs were defined by TRAV1-2 paired with TRAJ12, TRAJ20 or TRAJ33, and iNKT TCRs by TRAV10 paired with TRAJ18. VDJdb, accessed 1 November 2021, was searched for CMV, EBV and SARS-CoV-2 annotated TCRs, with TCRs annotated for multiple antigens excluded. Through fastp at Q25 and MiXCR, TCRdb rebuilt clones from the public reads, retaining in-frame beta chains. Identical CDR3 proteins give one entry, which carries the most common genes and DNA. The V and J calls, along with clone size, are taken from TCRdb and not from the paper's own processing. This sample gives about 68,000 distinct CDR3 sequences in total; 12% of them show up just once. The ten largest clonotypes hold about 1.6% of the sample.

This TCR derives from an adult who was a healthcare worker with PCR-confirmed SARS-CoV-2 infection or an uninfected control (not recorded which). Rearrangement joined TRBV5-1 to TRBJ2-1; the best D guess is TRBD1, with 6 bases matching. The sample taken for sequencing was whole blood. CDR3 sequence: CASSKGSLGTQRDEQFF. The DNA is as follows: TGCGCCAGCAGCAAAGGCTCGTTAGGGACACAGCGCGATGAGCAGTTCTTC.